Listed below are T cell receptor beta chains from one sample, sequenced in a study of low-dose radiotherapy and immunotherapy resistance in tumors. One entry per CDR3 protein results from TCRdb running MiXCR on the reads. This table has around 100,000 distinct CDR3 sequences, roughly 20% appearing once. The sample in question was PBMCs, obtained after low-dose radiotherapy plus immunotherapy. All receptors derive from a male donor with prostate cancer. Each CDR3 is given with its conserved first and last residue.

V,CDR3
TRBV20-1,CSATGPGGRETQYF
TRBV3-1,CASSQEQGSNQPQHF
TRBV15,CATSSTSGAQETQYF
TRBV11-1,CASSSVAQETQYF
TRBV6-4,CASSQDGAEDTQYF
TRBV12-3/TRBV12-4,CASRIQGHEQFF
TRBV3-1,CASSLGTTYEQYF
TRBV20-1,CSATIGGRLDTQYF
TRBV6-1,CASSEVTGSHEQYF
TRBV14,CASSRRGNQPQHF
TRBV3-1,CASSPLDPAGELFF
TRBV14,CASSQRPWAGPLTDTQYF